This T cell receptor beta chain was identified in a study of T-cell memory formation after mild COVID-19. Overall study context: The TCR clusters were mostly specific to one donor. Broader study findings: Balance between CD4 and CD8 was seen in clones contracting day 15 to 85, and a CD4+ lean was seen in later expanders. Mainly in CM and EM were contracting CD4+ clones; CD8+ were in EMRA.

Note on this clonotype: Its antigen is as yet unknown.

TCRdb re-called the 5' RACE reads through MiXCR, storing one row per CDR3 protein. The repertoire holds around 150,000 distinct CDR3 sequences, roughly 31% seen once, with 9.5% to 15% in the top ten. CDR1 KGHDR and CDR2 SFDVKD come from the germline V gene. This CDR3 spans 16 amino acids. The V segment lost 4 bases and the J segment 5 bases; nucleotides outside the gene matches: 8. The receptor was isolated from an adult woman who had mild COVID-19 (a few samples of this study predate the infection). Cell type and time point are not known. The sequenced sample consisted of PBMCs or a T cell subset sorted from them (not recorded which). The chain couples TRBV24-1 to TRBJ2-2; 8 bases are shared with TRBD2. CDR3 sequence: CATSDPLAGDTGELFF. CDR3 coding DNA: TGTGCCACCAGTGACCCTCTAGCGGGCGATACCGGGGAGCTGTTTTTT.